This T cell receptor (beta chain) appears in the sequencing data of a study of T cell responses to AZD1222 COVID-19 vaccine. Here immunoSEQ multiplex PCR was the method, and the copy in TCRdb shows in-frame clones only, minus some. The table has about 150,000 clones, roughly 92% seen once. V was shortened by 0 bases and J by 9 bases, with 12 bases between the two germline ends. This CDR3 has 14 residues. Germline V CDR1 and CDR2: GTSNPN, SVGIG (reference sequence). General study results and limits: Just a handful of people given AZD1222 tested seropositive at baseline. Unmutated variant regions are reportedly the target of nearly half of TCRs that are spike-specific.

Of note for this clone: What it binds is unknown.

The sequence came from an adult in good health. V is TRBV30 and J is TRBJ1-6; maybe TRBD1 (5 bases). The sequences come from peripheral blood, collected on day 0 of AZD1222 vaccination. CDR3 residues: CAWSVKGPTSPLHF. The CDR3 DNA is TGTGCCTGGAGTGTAAAGGGGCCCACTTCACCCCTCCACTTT.